This TCR beta chain stems from a study of blood T cells in healthy people across ages. The germline V and J ends were trimmed by 0 bases and 5 bases, with 9 bases remaining between them. In germline, CDR1 is SGHVS, CDR2 FQNEAQ. This CDR3 is 14 amino acids long. Comments on this clonotype: Its antigen is undetermined.

For the second PCR, which ran for about 6 to 11 cycles, a sample-barcoded 5' primer and a J-beta primer mix were used. TCRdb re-derived calls from the 5' RACE reads in MiXCR, one entry per CDR3 protein. Counted here are 1.8 million or so distinct CDR3 sequences, roughly two fifths occurring once; the ten biggest clones make up 23%. General study findings and limits: Because sorting was not performed, PBMCs prevented conclusive naive versus antigen-experienced comparison.

This receptor was identified in a human donor in good health. The sample comprised blood. The chain has TRBV7-8 and TRBJ2-3; D remains unclear. The CDR3 bases are TGTGCCAGCAGCTTAGCTGGAAGACGAGATACGCAGTATTTT. It specifies CASSLAGRRDTQYF.